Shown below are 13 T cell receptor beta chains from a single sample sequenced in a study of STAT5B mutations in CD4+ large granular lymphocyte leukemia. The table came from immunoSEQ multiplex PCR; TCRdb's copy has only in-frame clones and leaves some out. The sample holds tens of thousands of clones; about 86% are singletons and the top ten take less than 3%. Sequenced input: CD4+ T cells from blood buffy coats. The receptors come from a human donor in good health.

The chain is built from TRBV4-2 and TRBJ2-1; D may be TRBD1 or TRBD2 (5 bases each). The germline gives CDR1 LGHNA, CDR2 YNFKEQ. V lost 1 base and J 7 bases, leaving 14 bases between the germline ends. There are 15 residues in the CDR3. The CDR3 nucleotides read TGTGCCAGCAGCCAAGCCGGGACCTCGGTTAATGAGCAGTTCTTC. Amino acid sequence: CASSQAGTSVNEQFF.

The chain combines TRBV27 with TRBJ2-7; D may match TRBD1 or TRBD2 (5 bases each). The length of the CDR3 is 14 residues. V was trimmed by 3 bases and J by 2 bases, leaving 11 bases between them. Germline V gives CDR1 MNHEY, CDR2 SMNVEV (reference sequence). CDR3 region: CASSFGADPYEQYF. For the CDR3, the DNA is TGTGCCAGCAGTTTCGGGGCGGACCCCTACGAGCAGTACTTC.

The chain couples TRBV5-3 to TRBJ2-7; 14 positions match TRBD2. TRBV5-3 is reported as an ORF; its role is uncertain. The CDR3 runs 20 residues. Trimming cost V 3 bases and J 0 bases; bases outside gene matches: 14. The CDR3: CARSWLGGTSGRRGSYEQYF. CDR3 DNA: TGTGCCAGAAGCTGGCTGGGGGGGACTAGCGGGAGACGGGGCTCCTACGAGCAGTACTTC.

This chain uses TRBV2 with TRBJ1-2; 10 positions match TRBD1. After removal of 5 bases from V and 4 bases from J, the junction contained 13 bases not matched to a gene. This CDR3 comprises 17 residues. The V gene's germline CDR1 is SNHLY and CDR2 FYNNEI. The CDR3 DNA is TGTGCCAGCAGTCGAACCGGGACAGGGGCGTTGAGCTATGGCTACACCTTC. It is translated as CASSRTGTGALSYGYTF.

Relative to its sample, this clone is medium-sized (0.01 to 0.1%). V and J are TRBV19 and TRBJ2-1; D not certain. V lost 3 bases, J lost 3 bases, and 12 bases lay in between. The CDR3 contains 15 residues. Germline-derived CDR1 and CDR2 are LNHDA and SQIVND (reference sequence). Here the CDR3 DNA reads TGTGCCAGTAGTATGGCCCCCACAGTCTACAATGAGCAGTTCTTC. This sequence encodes CASSMAPTVYNEQFF.

The CDR3: CASSVGGSFYGEQFF. The CDR3 DNA follows: TGTGCCAGCAGCGTAGGTGGTAGCTTCTACGGTGAGCAGTTCTTC. The rearrangement links TRBV9 to TRBJ2-1; D gene ambiguous. Trimming pared 0 bases from V and 9 bases from J, leaving 16 bases between. The CDR3 loop spans 15 amino acids. Looked up from germline, CDR1 is SGDLS and CDR2 is YYNGEE.

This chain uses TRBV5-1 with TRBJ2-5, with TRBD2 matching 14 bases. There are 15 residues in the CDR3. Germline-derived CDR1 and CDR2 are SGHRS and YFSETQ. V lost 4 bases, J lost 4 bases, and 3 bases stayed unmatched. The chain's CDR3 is CASSGTSGRGETQYF. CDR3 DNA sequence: TGCGCCAGCAGCGGGACTAGCGGGAGAGGAGAGACCCAGTACTTC.

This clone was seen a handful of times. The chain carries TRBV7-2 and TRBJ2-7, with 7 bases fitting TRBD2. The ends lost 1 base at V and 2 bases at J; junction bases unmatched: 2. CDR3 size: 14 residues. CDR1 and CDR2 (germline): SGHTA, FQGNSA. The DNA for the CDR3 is TGTGCCAGCAGCTTAGACGGGGGGACCTACGAGCAGTACTTC. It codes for CASSLDGGTYEQYF. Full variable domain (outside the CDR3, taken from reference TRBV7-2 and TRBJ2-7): GAGVSQSPSNKVTEKGKDVELRCDPISGHTALYWYRQSLGQGLEFLIYFQGNSAPDKSGLPSDRFSAERTGGSVSTLTIQRTQQEDSAVYLCASSLDGGTYEQYFGPGTRLTVT.

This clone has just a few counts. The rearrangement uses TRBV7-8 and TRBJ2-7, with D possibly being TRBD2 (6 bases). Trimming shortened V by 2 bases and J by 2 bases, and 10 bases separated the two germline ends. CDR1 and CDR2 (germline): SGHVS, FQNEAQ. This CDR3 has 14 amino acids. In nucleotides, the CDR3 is TGTGCCAGCAGCTTACGGGAGTTAACCTACGAGCAGTACTTC. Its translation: CASSLRELTYEQYF.

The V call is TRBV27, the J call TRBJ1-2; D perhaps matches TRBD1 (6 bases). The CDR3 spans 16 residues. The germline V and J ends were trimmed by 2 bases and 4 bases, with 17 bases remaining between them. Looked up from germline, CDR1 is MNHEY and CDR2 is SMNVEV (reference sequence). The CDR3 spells CASSLRWTDASYGYTF. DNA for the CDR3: TGTGCCAGCAGTTTACGTTGGACAGACGCCTCCTATGGCTACACCTTC.

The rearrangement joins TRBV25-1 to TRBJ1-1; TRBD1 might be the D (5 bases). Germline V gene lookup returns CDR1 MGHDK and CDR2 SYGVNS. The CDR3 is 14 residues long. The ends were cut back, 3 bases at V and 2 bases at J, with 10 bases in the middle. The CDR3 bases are TGTGCCAGCAGTGATCCAGGGCGTAACACTGAAGCTTTCTTT. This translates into CASSDPGRNTEAFF.

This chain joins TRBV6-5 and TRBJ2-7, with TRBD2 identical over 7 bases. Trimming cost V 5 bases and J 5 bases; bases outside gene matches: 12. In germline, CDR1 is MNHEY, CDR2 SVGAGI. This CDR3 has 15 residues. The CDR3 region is CASSPWAPRGDEQYF. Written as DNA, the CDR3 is TGTGCCAGCAGTCCGTGGGCCCCCCGGGGGGACGAGCAGTACTTC.

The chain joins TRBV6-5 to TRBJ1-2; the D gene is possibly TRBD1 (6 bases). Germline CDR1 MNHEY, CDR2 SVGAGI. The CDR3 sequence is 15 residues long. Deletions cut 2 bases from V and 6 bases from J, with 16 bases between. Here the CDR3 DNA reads TGTGCCAGCAGTTACGATGGATGGGGGGCAGATGGCTACACCTTC. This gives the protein CASSYDGWGADGYTF.